This TCR beta chain was recovered during a study of blood T cell repertoires in COVID-19. The overall study: Acute and convalescent COVID-19 samples came from the United States, Italy and Spain.

The CDR3 extends over 12 amino acids. The V end lost 6 bases, the J end lost 5 bases, and 10 bases lay between the germline ends. Per germline, CDR1 SGHKS and CDR2 YYEKEE (reference sequence). The study drew participants aged roughly 18 to 95 years from roughly 25 US areas. TCRdb keeps only in-frame clones here, not all; method: immunoSEQ multiplex PCR. The sample shows about 240,000 clones, roughly four fifths of them seen only once. The gene calls are TRBV5-5 and TRBJ2-3; D not resolved. Material for sequencing was PBMCs or T cells enriched from blood (not recorded which). This clonotype was obtained from a woman between 40 and 50 years old who had been exposed to COVID-19. Written as DNA, the CDR3 is TGTGCCAGCACCAAAGCGATAGATACGCAGTATTTT. Amino acids: CASTKAIDTQYF.